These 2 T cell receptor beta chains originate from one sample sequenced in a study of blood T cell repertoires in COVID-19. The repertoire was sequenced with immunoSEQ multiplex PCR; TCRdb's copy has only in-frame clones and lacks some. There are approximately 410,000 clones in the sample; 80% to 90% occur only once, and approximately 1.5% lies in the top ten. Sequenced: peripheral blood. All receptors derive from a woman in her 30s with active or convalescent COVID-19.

In DNA, the CDR3 is TGTGCCAGCAGTTCGACTAGCGGGACCTCCTACGAGCAGTACTTC. Protein product: CASSSTSGTSYEQYF. V is TRBV6-2 or TRBV6-3 and J is TRBJ2-7, with TRBD2 matching 11 bases. The CDR3 extends over 15 amino acids. Germline CDR1 MNHEY, CDR2 SVGEGT. V was pared by 4 bases and J by 0 bases, with 2 bases of the junction left unmatched.

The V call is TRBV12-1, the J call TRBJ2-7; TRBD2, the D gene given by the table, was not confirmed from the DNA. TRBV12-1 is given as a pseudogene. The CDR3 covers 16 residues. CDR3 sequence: CASSFALRGRLYEQYF. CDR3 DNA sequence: TGTGCCAGCAGCTTTGCGCTCCGCGGGAGGTTGTACGAGCAGTACTTC.